The source of this TCR beta chain is a study of PD-1 blockade in classical Hodgkin lymphoma. Study-level background: Nivolumab was given intravenously to patients at 3 mg/kg every 2 weeks.

Indicated time point: cycle 4 day 1 (C4D1), after about 6 weeks of nivolumab. All patients experienced relapse after autologous stem cell transplantation, and brentuximab vedotin exposure was variable. Findings and limits, study-wide: The authors have not defined what causes the repertoire differences, possibly disease activity or prior therapy. By C4D1, diversity of CD4+ TCRs had risen significantly, whereas that of CD8+ TCRs had not. Patients who responded completely had about the same baseline diversity as newly diagnosed patients.

Germline CDR1 MDHEN, CDR2 SYDVKM. Between the trimmed V and J ends, which lost 6 bases and 1 base, there was a span of 3 bases. The CDR3 runs 11 residues. Assay: immunoSEQ multiplex PCR; the TCRdb copy retains only in-frame clones and omits some. The data show roughly 52,000 clones, 86% seen once. Points on this clone: What it recognizes is unknown.

The rearrangement joins TRBV28 to TRBJ1-1; no firm D call. This sequence originates from a human donor with classical Hodgkin lymphoma. Sequenced here: peripheral blood mononuclear cells (PBMCs), sampled before the fourth cycle of nivolumab. CDR3 in amino acids: CASRQNTEAFF. For the CDR3, the DNA is TGTGCCAGCAGACAGAACACTGAAGCTTTCTTT.